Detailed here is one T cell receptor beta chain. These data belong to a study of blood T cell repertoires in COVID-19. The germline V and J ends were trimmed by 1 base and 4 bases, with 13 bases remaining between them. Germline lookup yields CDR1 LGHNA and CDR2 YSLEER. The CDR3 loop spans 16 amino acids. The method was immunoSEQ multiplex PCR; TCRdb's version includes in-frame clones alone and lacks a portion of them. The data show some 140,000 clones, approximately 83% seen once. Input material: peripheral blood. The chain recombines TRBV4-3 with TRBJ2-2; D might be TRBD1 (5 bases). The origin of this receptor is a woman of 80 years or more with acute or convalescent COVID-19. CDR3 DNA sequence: TGCGCCAGCAGCCAAGGGGGCGGCGGATTCACCGGGGAGCTGTTTTTT. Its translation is CASSQGGGGFTGELFF.